These T cell receptor beta chains were read from a single sample in a study of CD8 T cells in ankylosing spondylitis. TCRdb fed the 5' RACE reads into MiXCR, producing one record per CDR3 protein. This sample yields 350,000 to 550,000 distinct CDR3 sequences, of which more than 25% are seen a single time; roughly 0.9% belongs to the top ten. The source material was blood, either unsorted or a sorted T cell fraction (not recorded which). The receptors derive from a male donor with ankylosing spondylitis. Each CDR3 is given with its conserved first and last residue. The order of the fields is D gene, V gene, J gene, CDR3 protein. A D gene is named only where the DNA matches it firmly.

>TRBD2|TRBV19|TRBJ2-7
CASSGLAGSNEQYF
>NA|TRBV5-6|TRBJ2-3
CASSLISLSWGTDTQYF
>TRBD1|TRBV20-1|TRBJ1-2
CSADPGQGAGEYGYTF
>NA|TRBV4-2|TRBJ2-3
CASSQGLAATPDTQYF
>NA|TRBV2|TRBJ1-4
CASSVAGDGKLFF
>NA|TRBV15|TRBJ2-5
CATSREGGGSGIETQYF
>TRBD1|TRBV5-6|TRBJ1-6
CASSLQDRAGSPLHF
>TRBD1|TRBV12-3/TRBV12-4|TRBJ2-7
CASSLNAGTDSVNF
>NA|TRBV7-2|TRBJ2-4
CASSPSGGLAKNIQYF
>NA|TRBV20-1|TRBJ1-3
CSAPGLASGNTIYF
>NA|TRBV18|TRBJ2-1
CASSPDPRLSEQFF
>TRBD2|TRBV20-1|TRBJ2-3
CSAARTSGLTDTQYF
>TRBD2|TRBV2|TRBJ2-3
CASSEEAGSEDTQYF
>NA|TRBV5-1|TRBJ2-1
CASSLDRVNEQFF
>TRBD2|TRBV6-2/TRBV6-3|TRBJ2-1
CASSYLGLAGEQFF
>NA|TRBV7-2|TRBJ1-1
CASSLAGPRGAEAFF
>NA|TRBV12-3/TRBV12-4|TRBJ1-5
CASSGGTGFSNQPQHF
>TRBD2|TRBV29-1|TRBJ2-1
CSVTGIAGGGYNEQFF
>TRBD2|TRBV29-1|TRBJ2-5
CSVASVFGGGETQYF
>TRBD1|TRBV29-1|TRBJ1-1
CSVRTGGGTEAFF
>TRBD1|TRBV7-8|TRBJ2-1
CASSRTGWPYNEQFF
>TRBD1|TRBV5-1|TRBJ2-1
CASSFVGQGNYNEQFF
>NA|TRBV2|TRBJ2-6
CASSVSGANVLTF
>NA|TRBV7-9|TRBJ1-1
CASSQQENTEAFF
>NA|TRBV12-3/TRBV12-4|TRBJ1-1
CASSFPGRRSNTEAFF
>TRBD2|TRBV9|TRBJ2-1
CASSVAGGGEQFF
>TRBD2|TRBV5-1|TRBJ2-1
CASSRGSGSSGEQFF
>TRBD2|TRBV7-2|TRBJ2-3
CASSAKTSGRADTQYF
>NA|TRBV12-3/TRBV12-4|TRBJ1-2
CASSSRRWEIYGYTF
>NA|TRBV11-2|TRBJ2-2
CASSPGTGNLNTGELFF
>NA|TRBV20-1|TRBJ2-5
CSASSLGAGLETQYF
>NA|TRBV19|TRBJ1-6
CASSRSGTADSPLHF
>NA|TRBV12-3/TRBV12-4|TRBJ1-3
CASSFTGMGNTIYF
>TRBD2|TRBV20-1|TRBJ2-1
CSARDFQLAGVKNNEQFF
>TRBD1|TRBV10-3|TRBJ2-1
CAISESDRGRYEQFF
>NA|TRBV7-9|TRBJ2-7
CASSRWDSAYEQYF
>TRBD1|TRBV7-6|TRBJ2-2
CASNTQTGVGTGELFF
>NA|TRBV7-9|TRBJ1-4
CASVSSGTTNEKLFF
>NA|TRBV7-2|TRBJ1-5
CASSLALNNQPQHF
>NA|TRBV3-1|TRBJ1-6
CASSPAGTLYNSPLHF
>TRBD2|TRBV27|TRBJ2-1
CASRKPPGLGHNEQFF
>NA|TRBV18|TRBJ1-5
CASSPQSINQPQHF
>NA|TRBV24-1|TRBJ2-5
CATSDPRNAGETQYF